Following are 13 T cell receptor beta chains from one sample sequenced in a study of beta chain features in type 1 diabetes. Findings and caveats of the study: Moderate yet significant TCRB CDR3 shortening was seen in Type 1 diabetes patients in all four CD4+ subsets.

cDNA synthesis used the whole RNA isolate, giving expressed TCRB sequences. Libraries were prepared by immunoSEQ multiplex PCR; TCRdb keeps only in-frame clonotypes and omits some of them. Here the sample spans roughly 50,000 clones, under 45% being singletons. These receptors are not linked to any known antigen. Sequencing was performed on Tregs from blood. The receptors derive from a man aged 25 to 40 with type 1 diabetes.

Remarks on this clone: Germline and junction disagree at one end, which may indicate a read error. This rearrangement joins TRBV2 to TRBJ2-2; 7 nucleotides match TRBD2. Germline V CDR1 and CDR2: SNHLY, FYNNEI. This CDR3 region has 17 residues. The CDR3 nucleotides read TGTACCAGCAGAGACCCCAGGGAGGGATCAGGAACCGGGGAGCTGTTTTTT. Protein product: CTSRDPREGSGTGELFF.

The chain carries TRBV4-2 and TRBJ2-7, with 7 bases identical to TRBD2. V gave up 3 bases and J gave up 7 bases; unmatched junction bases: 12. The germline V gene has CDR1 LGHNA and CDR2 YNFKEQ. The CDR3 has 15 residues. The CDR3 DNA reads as TGTGCCAGCAGCCAGATAGCGGGCGCCAATTGGGAGCAGTACTTC. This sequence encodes CASSQIAGANWEQYF.

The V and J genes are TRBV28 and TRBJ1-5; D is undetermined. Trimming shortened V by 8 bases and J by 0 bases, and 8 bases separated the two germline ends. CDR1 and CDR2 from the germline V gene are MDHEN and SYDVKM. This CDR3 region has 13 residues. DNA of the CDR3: TGTGCCAGCTCGGTGTATAGCAATCAGCCCCAGCATTTT. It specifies CASSVYSNQPQHF. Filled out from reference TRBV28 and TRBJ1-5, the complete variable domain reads DVKVTQSSRYLVKRTGEKVFLECVQDMDHENMFWYRQDPGLGLRLIYFSYDVKMKEKGDIPEGYSVSREKKERFSLILESASTNQTSMYLCASSVYSNQPQHFGDGTRLSIL.

DNA of the CDR3: TGCGCCAGCAGCGATGGACAGGGTAGGCCTGAAGCTTTCTTT. The encoded protein is CASSDGQGRPEAFF. The rearrangement uses TRBV5-1 and TRBJ1-1; TRBD1 matches 8 bases. Germline CDR1 and CDR2: SGHRS and YFSETQ. Losses at the gene ends were 4 bases for V and 6 bases for J; bases not matched to a gene: 8. The length of the CDR3 is 14 residues.

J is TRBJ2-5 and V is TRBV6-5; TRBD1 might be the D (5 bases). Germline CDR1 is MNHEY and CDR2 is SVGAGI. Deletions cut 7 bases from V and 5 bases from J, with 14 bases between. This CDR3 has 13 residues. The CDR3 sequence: CASTRRQYETQYF. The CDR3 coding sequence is TGTGCCAGCACCCGAAGACAGTACGAGACCCAGTACTTC.

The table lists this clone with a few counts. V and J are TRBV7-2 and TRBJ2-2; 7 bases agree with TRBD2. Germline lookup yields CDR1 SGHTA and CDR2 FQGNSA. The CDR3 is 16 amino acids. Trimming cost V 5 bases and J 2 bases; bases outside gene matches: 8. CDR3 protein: CASSTGSGTNTGELFF. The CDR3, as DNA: TGTGCCAGCAGCACCGGCAGCGGGACTAACACCGGGGAGCTGTTTTTT.

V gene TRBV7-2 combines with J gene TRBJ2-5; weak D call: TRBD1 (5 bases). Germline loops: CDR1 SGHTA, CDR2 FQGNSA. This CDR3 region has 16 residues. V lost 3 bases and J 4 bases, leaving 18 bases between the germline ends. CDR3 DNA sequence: TGTGCCAGCAGCTTGTCGTCCAGGGCGGCCCGAGAGACCCAGTACTTC. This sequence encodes CASSLSSRAARETQYF.

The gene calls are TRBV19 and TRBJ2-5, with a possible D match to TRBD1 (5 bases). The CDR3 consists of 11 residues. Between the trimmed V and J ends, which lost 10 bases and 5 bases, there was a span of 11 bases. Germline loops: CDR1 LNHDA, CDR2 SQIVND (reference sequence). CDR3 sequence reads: CATDHRETQYF. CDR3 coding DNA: TGTGCCACCGACCACAGGGAGACCCAGTACTTC.

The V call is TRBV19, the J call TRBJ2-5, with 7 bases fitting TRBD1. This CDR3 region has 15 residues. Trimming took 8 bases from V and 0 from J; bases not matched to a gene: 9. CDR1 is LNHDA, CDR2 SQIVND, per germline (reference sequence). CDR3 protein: CASSTGAHHQETQYF. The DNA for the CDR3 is TGTGCCAGTTCCACAGGGGCCCACCACCAAGAGACCCAGTACTTC.

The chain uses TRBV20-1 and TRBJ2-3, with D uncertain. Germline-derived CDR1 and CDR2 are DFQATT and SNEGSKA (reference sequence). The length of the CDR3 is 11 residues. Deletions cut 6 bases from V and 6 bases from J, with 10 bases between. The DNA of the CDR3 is TGCAGTGCCGGCCGGGTGGATACGCAGTATTTT. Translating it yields CSAGRVDTQYF.

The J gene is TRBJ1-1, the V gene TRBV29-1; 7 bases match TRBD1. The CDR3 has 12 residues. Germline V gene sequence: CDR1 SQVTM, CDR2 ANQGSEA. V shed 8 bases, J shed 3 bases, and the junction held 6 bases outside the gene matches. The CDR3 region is CSTWDRHTEAFF. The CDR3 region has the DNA TGCAGCACCTGGGACAGACACACTGAAGCTTTCTTT. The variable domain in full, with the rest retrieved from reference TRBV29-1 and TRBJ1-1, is SAVISQKPSRDICQRGTSLTIQCQVDSQVTMMFWYRQQPGQSLTLIATANQGSEATYESGFVIDKFPISRPNLTFSTLTVSNMSPEDSSIYLCSTWDRHTEAFFGQGTRLTVV.

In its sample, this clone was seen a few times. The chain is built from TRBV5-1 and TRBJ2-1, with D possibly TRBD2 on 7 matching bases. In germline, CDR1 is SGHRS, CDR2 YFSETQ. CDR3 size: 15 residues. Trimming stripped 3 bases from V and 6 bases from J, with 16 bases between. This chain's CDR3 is CASSWGASGPNEQFF. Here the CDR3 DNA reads TGCGCCAGCAGCTGGGGGGCTAGCGGACCCAATGAGCAGTTCTTC.

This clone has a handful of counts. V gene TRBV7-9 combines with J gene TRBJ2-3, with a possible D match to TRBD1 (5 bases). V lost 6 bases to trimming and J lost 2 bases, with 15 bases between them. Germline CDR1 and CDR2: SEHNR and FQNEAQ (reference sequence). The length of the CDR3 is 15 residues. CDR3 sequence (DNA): TGTGCCAGCAGTCCCAAGGGGCTAGACACAGATACGCAGTATTTT. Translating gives CASSPKGLDTDTQYF.